This T cell receptor beta chain was sequenced in a study of T cell responses to AZD1222 COVID-19 vaccine. Study findings and constraints: Only after the peak T cell response were repertoires sampled. Donors were largely white British and mainly female; clonal diversity was possibly underestimated. Among vaccine-associated CD4 TCRs, coverage spanned spike, with dominance at 160-218 and 743-854.

Germline-derived CDR1 and CDR2 are LGHNA and YNFKEQ. V dropped 0 bases and J dropped 4 bases, with 13 bases sitting between them. The CDR3 covers 16 residues. The repertoire was sequenced with immunoSEQ multiplex PCR; TCRdb's copy has only in-frame clones and lacks some. The sample shows fewer than 200,000 clones, roughly 87% of them seen only once. This clone was seen just once. Antigen specificity is unknown. The chain carries TRBV4-2 and TRBJ2-1; D is unclear. The sample consisted of peripheral blood, taken 28 days after the second AZD1222 dose. The receptor was derived from an adult who received the AZD1222 COVID-19 vaccine. CDR3: CASSQDSISPYNEQFF. CDR3 coding DNA: TGTGCCAGCAGCCAAGATTCCATTTCCCCATACAATGAGCAGTTCTTC.